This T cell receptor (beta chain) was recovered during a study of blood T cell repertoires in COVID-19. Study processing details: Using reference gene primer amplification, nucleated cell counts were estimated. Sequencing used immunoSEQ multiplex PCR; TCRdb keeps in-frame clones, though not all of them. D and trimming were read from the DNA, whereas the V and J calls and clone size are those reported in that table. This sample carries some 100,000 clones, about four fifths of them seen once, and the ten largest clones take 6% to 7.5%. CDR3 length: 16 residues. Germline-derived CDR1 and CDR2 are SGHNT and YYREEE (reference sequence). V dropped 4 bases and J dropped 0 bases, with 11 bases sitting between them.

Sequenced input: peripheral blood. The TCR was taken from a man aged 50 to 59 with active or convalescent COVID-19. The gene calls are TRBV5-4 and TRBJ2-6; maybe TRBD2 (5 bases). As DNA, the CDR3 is TGTGCCAGCAGCCAAGGACGGGACTCTGGGGCCAACGTCCTGACTTTC. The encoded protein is CASSQGRDSGANVLTF.